The text below deals with one TCR beta chain. The data were taken from a study of blood T cell repertoires in COVID-19. Per the germline V gene, CDR1 is GTSNPN and CDR2 is SVGIG (reference sequence). This CDR3 region has 15 residues. The V gene end was trimmed by 3 bases and the J gene end by 4 bases; junction bases not matched to a gene: 5. Per the authors' pipeline: Amplified reference gene primers provided the basis for estimating nucleated cell counts. Profiling relied on immunoSEQ multiplex PCR, and the TCRdb table lists in-frame clones only, not all of them. D and trimming come from the DNA, and the V and J calls and clone size come from that table. The sample has a few hundred thousand clones; more than 75% are singletons.

The chain links TRBV30 to TRBJ2-1, with 11 bases that match TRBD2. The specimen sequenced was peripheral blood. The sequence was obtained from a middle-aged man with acute or convalescent COVID-19. The CDR3, as DNA: TGTGCCTGGAGGGCCGGGACTAGCGGTTACAATGAGCAGTTCTTC. This gives the protein CAWRAGTSGYNEQFF.